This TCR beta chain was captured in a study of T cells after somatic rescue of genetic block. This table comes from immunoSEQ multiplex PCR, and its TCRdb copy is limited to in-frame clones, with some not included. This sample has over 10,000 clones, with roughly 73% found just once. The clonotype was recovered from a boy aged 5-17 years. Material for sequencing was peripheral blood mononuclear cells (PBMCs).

As DNA, the CDR3 is TGTGCCAGCAGCTTAGTTCTAGACTTCACTTCTGGAAACACCATATATTTT. It is translated as CASSLVLDFTSGNTIYF. The V call is TRBV7-9, the J call TRBJ1-3; no reliable D call. CDR1 and CDR2 from the germline V gene are SEHNR and FQNEAQ (reference sequence). The CDR3 runs 17 residues. Trimming cost V 1 base and J 1 base, with 14 bases left between them.